This is a list of T cell receptor beta chains from one sample in a study of blood T cell repertoires in COVID-19. Assay used: immunoSEQ multiplex PCR; TCRdb lists only in-frame clones, some missing. Among about 160,000 clones listed, more than 90% were seen once. Sequenced material: peripheral blood. All receptors derive from a man aged 50 to 60 with acute or convalescent COVID-19. Each CDR3 is given with its conserved first and last residue. A D gene is named only where the DNA matches it firmly. Rows give clone size only sometimes, using once, few, many, or a class for an expanded clone.

>13|TRBJ1-5|NA|TRBV10-2|once
CASSVDTDQPQHF
TGCGCCAGCAGTGTAGACACAGATCAGCCCCAGCATTTT
>15|TRBJ2-1|NA|TRBV19|NA
CASSIGRDLYNEQFF
TGTGCCAGTAGTATCGGGCGGGACCTCTACAATGAGCAGTTCTTC
>14|TRBJ1-6|NA|TRBV11-2|NA
CASSFGDSRSPLHF
TGTGCCAGCAGCTTTGGCGACTCTCGTTCACCCCTCCACTTT
>16|TRBJ1-2|TRBD1|TRBV5-1|NA
CASSPPGGQGAHGYTF
TGCGCCAGCAGCCCTCCCGGAGGGCAGGGGGCTCATGGCTACACCTTC
>13|TRBJ2-5|NA|TRBV3-1/TRBV3-2|NA
CASIRSPQETQYF
TGTGCCAGCATCAGGTCTCCTCAAGAGACCCAGTACTTC
>16|TRBJ1-5|TRBD1|TRBV7-2|NA
CASSLEGQVSNQPQHF
TGTGCCAGCAGCTTAGAAGGACAGGTTAGCAATCAGCCCCAGCATTTT
>15|TRBJ1-4|TRBD1|TRBV7-7|NA
CASSLGTGINEKLFF
TGTGCCAGCAGCTTAGGGACAGGGATTAATGAAAAACTGTTTTTT
>14|TRBJ1-1|NA|TRBV2|NA
CASSFDSLNTEAFF
TGTGCCAGCAGTTTCGACTCCTTAAACACTGAAGCTTTCTTT
>14|TRBJ2-2|NA|TRBV9|NA
CASSVVRGNGELFF
TGTGCCAGCAGCGTAGTAAGGGGGAACGGGGAGCTGTTTTTT
>18|TRBJ2-1|TRBD2|TRBV6-2/TRBV6-3|NA
CASSYWSSGGPSGNEQFF
TGTGCCAGCAGTTACTGGTCTAGCGGGGGGCCGTCCGGCAATGAGCAGTTCTTC
>14|TRBJ2-1|NA|TRBV19|NA
CASRPAVSYNEQFF
TGTGCCAGTCGCCCCGCGGTCTCCTACAATGAGCAGTTCTTC
>11|TRBJ2-1|NA|TRBV28|few
CASRQGNEQFF
TGTGCCAGCAGACAGGGCAATGAGCAGTTCTTC
>15|TRBJ2-1|NA|TRBV27|NA
CASSLFGGVGNEQFF
TGTGCCAGCAGTTTATTTGGAGGGGTGGGGAATGAGCAGTTCTTC
>15|TRBJ2-5|TRBD1|TRBV30|NA
CAWSNPQGYQETQYF
TGTGCCTGGAGCAACCCACAGGGGTACCAAGAGACCCAGTACTTC
>14|TRBJ2-7|TRBD2|TRBV5-1|NA
CASSWTSGNYEQYF
TGCGCCAGCAGCTGGACTAGCGGGAACTACGAGCAGTACTTC
>13|TRBJ1-3|NA|TRBV18|once
CASYSFFGNTIYF
TGTGCCAGCTACAGTTTTTTCGGAAACACCATATATTTT
>17|TRBJ2-3|TRBD2|TRBV7-9|NA
CASSQRGSGGYTDTQYF
TGTGCCAGCAGCCAACGGGGGAGCGGGGGCTACACAGATACGCAGTATTTT
>16|TRBJ2-3|TRBD2|TRBV29-1|NA
CSVEDRLAGLTDTQYF
TGCAGCGTTGAAGATCGGCTAGCGGGGCTCACAGATACGCAGTATTTT
>14|TRBJ2-1|TRBD1|TRBV19|once
CASRDRGPYNEQFF
TGTGCCAGCAGGGACAGGGGCCCGTACAATGAGCAGTTCTTC
>15|TRBJ2-2|TRBD2|TRBV5-4|NA
CASSIGTSVAGELFF
TGTGCCAGCAGCATAGGGACTAGCGTAGCCGGGGAGCTGTTTTTT
>15|TRBJ2-1|TRBD1|TRBV5-8|NA
CATKQGAGTYNEQFF
TGTGCCACAAAACAGGGGGCGGGAACCTACAATGAGCAGTTCTTC
>16|TRBJ2-5|TRBD1|TRBV28|NA
CASGPGTGVLKETQYF
TGTGCCAGTGGACCCGGGACAGGGGTATTGAAAGAGACCCAGTACTTC
>13|TRBJ2-7|NA|TRBV19|NA
CASRTRGSYEQYF
TGTGCCAGTAGAACACGGGGGTCCTACGAGCAGTACTTC
>16|TRBJ2-1|NA|TRBV6-5|NA
CASSYRRGRSYNEQFF
TGTGCCAGCAGTTACCGGAGGGGGCGTTCCTACAATGAGCAGTTCTTC
>13|TRBJ1-1|TRBD1|TRBV29-1|few
CSAPDRLNGEAFF
TGCAGCGCCCCGGACAGGCTGAACGGTGAAGCTTTCTTT
>14|TRBJ2-3|TRBD2|TRBV11-3|once
CASAAGGPTDTQYF
TGTGCCAGTGCCGCGGGGGGGCCCACAGATACGCAGTATTTT
>13|TRBJ1-1|NA|TRBV19|NA
CASSYRADTEAFF
TGTGCCAGTAGTTACAGGGCGGACACTGAAGCTTTCTTT
>15|TRBJ2-1|TRBD1|TRBV6-5|NA
CASSGQGASYNEQFF
TGTGCCAGCAGCGGACAGGGGGCCTCCTACAATGAGCAGTTCTTC
>14|TRBJ1-1|NA|TRBV6-6|once
CASRLREANTEAFF
TGTGCCAGCAGGTTACGGGAAGCGAACACTGAAGCTTTCTTT
>16|TRBJ1-3|NA|TRBV15|NA
CATSRGEGQAGNTIYF
TGTGCCACCAGCAGGGGAGAGGGTCAGGCTGGAAACACCATATATTTT
>13|TRBJ2-2|NA|TRBV12-3/TRBV12-4|NA
CASTTVLAGELFF
TGTGCCAGCACCACGGTCCTTGCCGGGGAGCTGTTTTTT
>18|TRBJ2-2|TRBD2|TRBV6-4|NA
CASSSRGLAGAPTGELFF
TGTGCCAGCAGTTCCAGAGGACTAGCGGGGGCTCCGACCGGGGAGCTGTTTTTT
>16|TRBJ2-1|TRBD2|TRBV3-1/TRBV3-2|NA
CASSLIGLAGHNEQFF
TGTGCCAGCAGCCTCATCGGACTAGCGGGTCACAATGAGCAGTTCTTC
>15|TRBJ2-7|TRBD2|TRBV10-2|NA
CASSTPLAGIYEQYF
TGCGCCAGCAGTACCCCCCTAGCGGGAATTTACGAGCAGTACTTC
>13|TRBJ2-3|NA|TRBV12-3/TRBV12-4|NA
CASSWPGTDTQYF
TGTGCCAGCAGTTGGCCTGGCACAGATACGCAGTATTTT
>13|TRBJ2-1|TRBD1|TRBV7-3|NA
CASSIYDRGEQFF
TGTGCCAGCAGCATATATGACAGGGGGGAGCAGTTCTTC
>17|TRBJ2-7|TRBD1|TRBV7-9|NA
CASSQGAPGGSSYEQYF
TGTGCCAGCAGCCAGGGGGCACCAGGGGGAAGCTCCTACGAGCAGTACTTC
>16|TRBJ2-5|NA|TRBV7-6|NA
CASSLNGAGIQETQYF
TGTGCCAGCAGCCTTAATGGGGCAGGGATACAAGAGACCCAGTACTTC
>17|TRBJ2-2|NA|TRBV12-5|NA
CASGFRDWAGNTGELFF
TGTGCTAGTGGTTTCCGAGATTGGGCAGGGAACACCGGGGAGCTGTTTTTT
>15|TRBJ2-7|TRBD1|TRBV18|NA
CASSPPGQGAYEQYF
TGTGCCAGCTCACCCCCCGGACAGGGGGCCTACGAGCAGTACTTC
>14|TRBJ1-6|NA|TRBV7-9|NA
CASSLAGGGSPLHF
TGTGCCAGCAGCTTAGCGGGGGGTGGCTCACCCCTCCACTTT
>16|TRBJ2-1|NA|TRBV7-3|NA
CASSLMGAGTNNEQFF
TGTGCCAGCAGCTTAATGGGGGCCGGTACTAACAATGAGCAGTTCTTC
>13|TRBJ2-1|TRBD2|TRBV29-1|NA
CSVDGLADNEQFF
TGCAGCGTTGATGGACTAGCGGACAATGAGCAGTTCTTC
>20|TRBJ2-6|TRBD1|TRBV15|NA
CATSRDAPGTGASGANVLTF
TGTGCCACCAGCAGAGATGCCCCCGGGACAGGGGCCTCTGGGGCCAACGTCCTGACTTTC
>13|TRBJ1-5|NA|TRBV10-3|NA
CAISESERQPQHF
TGTGCCATCAGTGAGTCGGAGAGGCAGCCCCAGCATTTT
>15|TRBJ1-2|TRBD1|TRBV7-2|NA
CASSFGQGAVDGYTF
TGTGCCAGCAGCTTCGGGCAGGGGGCGGTCGATGGCTACACCTTC
>14|TRBJ1-2|NA|TRBV27|few
CASSFSTGREGYTF
TGTGCCAGCAGTTTCTCCACAGGGCGGGAGGGCTACACCTTC
>15|TRBJ2-5|NA|TRBV24-1|NA
CATSDWWGTQETQYF
TGTGCCACCAGTGATTGGTGGGGCACACAAGAGACCCAGTACTTC
>16|TRBJ2-1|NA|TRBV24-1|NA
CATSDAGGLTYNEQFF
TGTGCCACCAGTGATGCAGGGGGACTTACCTACAATGAGCAGTTCTTC
>16|TRBJ2-6|TRBD1|TRBV27|NA
CASSLVGTAGANVLTF
TGTGCCAGCAGTTTAGTAGGGACAGCGGGGGCCAACGTCCTGACTTTC
>15|TRBJ1-2|NA|TRBV9|once
CASSVDPDNNYGYTF
TGTGCCAGCAGCGTAGATCCAGACAATAACTATGGCTACACCTTC
>16|TRBJ2-5|TRBD2|TRBV5-4|NA
CASSSTGLAGLETQYF
TGTGCCAGCAGCTCAACGGGACTAGCGGGATTAGAGACCCAGTACTTC
>15|TRBJ1-3|NA|TRBV4-3|NA
CASSQDSGVRNTIYF
TGCGCCAGCAGCCAAGATTCAGGGGTCCGAAACACCATATATTTT
>13|TRBJ1-2|TRBD1|TRBV19|NA
CASSEQGNYGYTF
TGTGCCAGTAGTGAACAGGGGAACTATGGCTACACCTTC
>17|TRBJ2-1|TRBD2|TRBV10-1|NA
CASSESTLAGGYNEQFF
TGCGCCAGCAGTGAGTCGACTCTAGCGGGAGGATACAATGAGCAGTTCTTC
>15|TRBJ2-5|TRBD1|TRBV7-8|NA
CASSLTGQGLGTQYF
TGTGCCAGCAGCTTGACGGGACAGGGGTTGGGGACCCAGTACTTC
>16|TRBJ1-1|TRBD1|TRBV27|NA
CASSFSPGQENTEAFF
TGTGCCAGCAGTTTTAGTCCGGGACAGGAGAACACTGAAGCTTTCTTT
>15|TRBJ2-5|NA|TRBV18|NA
CASSPDPGGQETQYF
TGTGCCAGCTCACCAGACCCCGGGGGCCAAGAGACCCAGTACTTC
>13|TRBJ2-7|NA|TRBV11-3|NA
CASSLTSHHEQYF
TGTGCCAGCAGCTTAACTAGCCACCACGAGCAGTACTTC
>16|TRBJ2-2|TRBD2|TRBV18|NA
CASSPWLAENTGELFF
TGTGCCAGCTCACCATGGCTAGCGGAGAACACCGGGGAGCTGTTTTTT